The T cell receptor beta chain under discussion was sequenced for a study of shared clonotypes between healthy human individuals. Study information: Per-donor plates numbered three CD4 naive, three CD4 memory, two CD8 naive and one CD8 memory.

TCRdb's copy holds only in-frame clones and misses some; the assay was immunoSEQ multiplex PCR. This sample has hundreds of thousands of clones, with around two thirds found just once. Material: memory CD4+ T cells sorted from blood. Subset given: CD45RA-negative fraction. The receptor comes from a woman aged 25-40 years in good health.

The DNA of the CDR3 is TGCGCCAGCAGCTTGTACGGGGCACAGGGGAACGATCAGCCCCAGCATTTT. It specifies CASSLYGAQGNDQPQHF. The chain uses TRBV5-1 and TRBJ1-5; 7 positions agree with TRBD1. The ends lost 1 base at V and 5 bases at J; junction bases unmatched: 12. The CDR3 is 17 amino acids. The germline CDR1 and CDR2 sequences are SGHRS and YFSETQ.